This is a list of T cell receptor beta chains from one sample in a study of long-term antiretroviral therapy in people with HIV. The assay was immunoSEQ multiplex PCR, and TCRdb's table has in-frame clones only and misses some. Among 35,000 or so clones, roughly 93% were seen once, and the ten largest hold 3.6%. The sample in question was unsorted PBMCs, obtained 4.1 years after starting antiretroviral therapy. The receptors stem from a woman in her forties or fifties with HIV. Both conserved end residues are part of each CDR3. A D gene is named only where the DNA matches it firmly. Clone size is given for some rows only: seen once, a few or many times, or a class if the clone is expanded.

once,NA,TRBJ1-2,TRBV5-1,CASSGADGIYGYTF,TGCGCCAGCAGTGGCGCCGACGGAATCTATGGCTACACCTTC
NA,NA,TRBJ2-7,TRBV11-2,CASSLNDYSSYEQYF,TGTGCCAGCAGCTTAAACGATTACAGCTCCTACGAGCAGTACTTC
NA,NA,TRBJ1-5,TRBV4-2,CASSQLRAGSNQPQHF,TGTGCCAGCAGCCAACTCAGGGCGGGGAGCAATCAGCCCCAGCATTTT
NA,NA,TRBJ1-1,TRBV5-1,CASSPTDYTEAFF,TGCGCCAGCAGCCCGACGGACTACACTGAAGCTTTCTTT
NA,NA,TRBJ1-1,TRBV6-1,CASSETWVIDTEAFF,TGTGCCAGCAGTGAAACGTGGGTGATAGACACTGAAGCTTTCTTT
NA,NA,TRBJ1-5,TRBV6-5,CASSYSNRAQPQHF,TGTGCCAGCAGTTACTCCAACAGGGCGCAGCCCCAGCATTTT
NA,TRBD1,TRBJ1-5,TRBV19,CATKGQVDQPQHF,TGTGCCACGAAGGGACAGGTGGACCAGCCCCAGCATTTT
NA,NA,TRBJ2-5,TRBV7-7,CASSLDSEETQYF,TGTGCTAGCAGCTTAGACAGTGAGGAGACCCAGTACTTC
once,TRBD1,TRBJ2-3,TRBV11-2,CASSTTGGGTDTQYF,TGTGCCAGCAGCACGACAGGGGGTGGTACAGATACGCAGTATTTT
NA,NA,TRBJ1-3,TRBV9,CASSEGDSGNTIYF,TGTGCCAGCAGCGAGGGAGACTCTGGAAACACCATATATTTT
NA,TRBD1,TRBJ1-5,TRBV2,CASVRDRISNQPQHF,TGTGCCAGCGTCCGGGACAGGATTAGCAATCAGCCCCAGCATTTT
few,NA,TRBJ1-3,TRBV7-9,CASSPRDTSSGNTIYF,TGTGCCAGCAGCCCCCGGGACACAAGCTCTGGAAACACCATATATTTT
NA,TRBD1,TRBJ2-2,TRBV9,CASSPGQGVVTGELFF,TGTGCCAGCAGCCCGGGACAGGGGGTAGTCACCGGGGAGCTGTTTTTT
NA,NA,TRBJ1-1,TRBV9,CASSARRGSNTEAFF,TGTGCCAGCAGCGCACGACGGGGATCGAACACTGAAGCTTTCTTT
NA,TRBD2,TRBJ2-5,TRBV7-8,CASRPSGSGIQETQYF,TGTGCCAGCAGACCATCTGGTAGCGGGATCCAAGAGACCCAGTACTTC
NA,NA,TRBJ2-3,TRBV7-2,CASSRTVVSDTQYF,TGTGCCAGCAGCCGGACTGTAGTTTCAGATACGCAGTATTTT
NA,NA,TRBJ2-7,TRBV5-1,CASRGLVRTDEQYF,TGCGCCAGCAGGGGGTTGGTCCGGACAGACGAGCAGTACTTC
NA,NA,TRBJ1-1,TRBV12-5,CASGGWNTEAFF,TGTGCTTCGGGAGGGTGGAACACTGAAGCTTTCTTT
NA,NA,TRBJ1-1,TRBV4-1,CASSQIREGGTEAFF,TGCGCCAGCAGCCAAATTAGAGAGGGAGGCACTGAAGCTTTCTTT
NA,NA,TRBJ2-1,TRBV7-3,CASSLTPNEQFF,TGTGCCAGCAGCTTAACTCCCAATGAGCAGTTCTTC
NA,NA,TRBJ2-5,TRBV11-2,CASSFQFGGTQETQYF,TGTGCCAGCAGCTTCCAGTTCGGGGGCACCCAGGAGACCCAGTACTTC
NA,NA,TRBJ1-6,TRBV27,CASSLCPPYLRTTHSYNSPLHF,TGTGCCAGCAGTTTATGCCCCCCGTACTTACGGACGACTCACTCCTATAATTCACCCCTCCACTTT
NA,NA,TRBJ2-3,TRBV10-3,CAITPLGGDTQYF,TGTGCCATCACCCCACTAGGGGGGGATACGCAGTATTTT
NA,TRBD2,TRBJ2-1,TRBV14,CASSGLAVYNEQFF,TGTGCCAGCAGTGGACTAGCGGTCTACAATGAGCAGTTCTTC
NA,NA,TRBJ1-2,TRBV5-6,CASSLEVGQGSGYTF,TGTGCCAGCAGCTTGGAGGTCGGGCAGGGGAGCGGCTACACCTTC
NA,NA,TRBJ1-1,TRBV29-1,CSVAKGDFGAFF,TGCAGCGTGGCCAAGGGGGACTTCGGGGCTTTCTTT
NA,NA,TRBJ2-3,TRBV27,CASSFPGGAYTDTQYF,TGTGCCAGCAGTTTCCCAGGGGGGGCATACACAGATACGCAGTATTTT
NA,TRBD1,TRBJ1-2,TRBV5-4,CASSWDRGLRGYTF,TGTGCCAGCAGCTGGGACAGGGGGCTTCGCGGCTACACCTTC